What follows are 19 T cell receptor beta chains derived from one specimen sequenced in a study of identical twins. MiXCR was run by TCRdb on the 5' RACE reads, yielding one entry per CDR3 protein. Of approximately 300,000 distinct CDR3 sequences listed, roughly 9.8% are singletons. These data were also reused for a study on yellow fever vaccine responses in identical twins.

The source material was CD8+ T cells sorted from blood. All receptors come from a woman aged 18-29 years in good health.

J is TRBJ2-1 and V is TRBV24-1; the D gene is possibly TRBD2 (6 bases). This CDR3 spans 13 amino acids. Trimming took off 5 bases at V and 5 bases at J, with 9 bases between the two ends. The germline V gene encodes CDR1 KGHDR and CDR2 SFDVKD. The CDR3 reads CATSADYHNEQFF. In nucleotides, the CDR3 is TGTGCCACCAGTGCGGACTATCACAATGAGCAGTTCTTC.

This clonotype was observed many times. The chain couples TRBV29-1 to TRBJ2-7; D gene uncertain. The CDR3 contains 11 residues. Germline lookup yields CDR1 SQVTM and CDR2 ANQGSEA. The ends were cut back, 3 bases at V and 6 bases at J, with 9 bases in the middle. The CDR3 DNA reads as TGCAGCGTTGAGGTCGGCCCCGAGCAGTACTTC. This sequence encodes CSVEVGPEQYF.

The chain is built from TRBV9 and TRBJ1-6; 7 bases match TRBD1. Germline V CDR1 and CDR2: SGDLS, YYNGEE. This CDR3 contains 14 residues. Trimming took 3 bases from V and 5 from J; bases not matched to a gene: 2. CDR3 DNA: TGTGCCAGCAGCGCTCAGGGGGATAATTCACCCCTCCACTTT. It codes for CASSAQGDNSPLHF.

This clonotype turned up a few times. This chain uses TRBV9 with TRBJ2-3; TRBD1 aligns across 10 bases. Per the germline V gene, CDR1 is SGDLS and CDR2 is YYNGEE. Trimming removed 6 bases from V and 3 bases from J; junction bases left unmatched: 4. This CDR3 comprises 14 residues. Here the CDR3 reads CASTGQGGTDTQYF. The CDR3 nucleotides read TGTGCCAGCACCGGACAGGGGGGGACAGATACGCAGTATTTT.

This clonotype was counted only a few times. V is TRBV2 and J is TRBJ2-7; 9 bases agree with TRBD1. Losses at the gene ends were 7 bases for V and 3 bases for J; bases not matched to a gene: 4. Germline CDR1 is SNHLY and CDR2 is FYNNEI. The CDR3 runs to 13 residues. CDR3 coding DNA: TGTGCCAGCAAGGGACAGGGACACTACGAGCAGTACTTC. This codes for CASKGQGHYEQYF.

This clonotype occurred a few times. The chain joins TRBV5-1 to TRBJ2-1, with TRBD1 matching 8 bases. V dropped 7 bases and J dropped 0; count of bases not matched to a gene: 12. Germline V CDR1 and CDR2: SGHRS, YFSETQ. This CDR3 spans 17 amino acids. The CDR3 sequence: CASAGTGLTRSYNEQFF. The CDR3 DNA follows: TGCGCCAGCGCCGGGACAGGCCTTACTCGCTCCTACAATGAGCAGTTCTTC.

Regarding this clonotype: A much bigger clone sits one base away, suggesting this may be a read error. The rearrangement links TRBV12-3 or TRBV12-4 to TRBJ2-5; D uncertain. This CDR3 has 14 residues. The chain's CDR3 is CATSHDLDMGTQYF. CDR3 nucleotides: TGTGCCACCAGTCACGACTTGGATATGGGGACCCAGTACTTC.

This clonotype was detected a few times. V usage is TRBV3-1 and J usage is TRBJ2-7, with a weak D call TRBD1 (6 bases). Germline CDR1 and CDR2: LGHDT and YNNKEL (reference sequence). Trimming pared 4 bases from V and 2 bases from J, leaving 12 bases between. The CDR3 has 14 residues. CDR3 DNA sequence: TGTGCCAGCAGCCCTTGGGACAACCCCTACGAGCAGTACTTC. It codes for CASSPWDNPYEQYF.

This clonotype was recorded a few times. The chain employs TRBV9 and TRBJ2-2; TRBD1 or TRBD2 may be the D gene (5 bases each). Trimming stripped 3 bases from V and 2 bases from J, with 8 bases between. The germline CDR1 and CDR2 sequences are SGDLS and YYNGEE. The CDR3 has 14 amino acids. The CDR3 DNA follows: TGTGCCAGCAGCGGGGACGTCAACACCGGGGAGCTGTTTTTT. It translates to CASSGDVNTGELFF.

This chain uses TRBV7-8 with TRBJ2-7; 8 positions match TRBD1. The V segment lost 1 base and the J segment 7 bases; nucleotides outside the gene matches: 15. The CDR3 totals 17 residues. CDR1 is SGHVS, CDR2 FQNEAQ, per germline. The CDR3 nucleotides are TGTGCCAGCAGCTTAGTGTTCTCGGGTCAGGGGGCTAGGGAGCAGTACTTC. Encoded protein: CASSLVFSGQGAREQYF.

In this sample, this clonotype turned up many times. The CDR3 here is CATRVRGRQPQHF. Here the CDR3 DNA reads TGTGCCACCAGGGTCAGGGGGAGACAGCCCCAGCATTTT. The chain has TRBV15 and TRBJ1-5; 7 bases are shared with TRBD1. The CDR3 loop spans 13 amino acids. After removal of 6 bases from V and 7 bases from J, the junction contained 6 bases not matched to a gene. Per the germline V gene, CDR1 is LNHNV and CDR2 is YYDKDF (reference sequence).

This clonotype was seen repeatedly, ten times or more. The V gene is TRBV20-1, the J gene TRBJ2-2, with D uncertain. Trimming removed 3 bases from V and 2 bases from J, with 10 bases in between. The CDR3 runs 14 residues. Germline CDR1 and CDR2: DFQATT and SNEGSKA (reference sequence). The CDR3 region is CSASGGPNTGELFF. The CDR3 bases are TGCAGTGCTAGCGGCGGACCAAACACCGGGGAGCTGTTTTTT.

This clonotype was detected ten times or more. V and J are TRBV2 and TRBJ2-3; 9 nucleotides line up with TRBD1. Trimming cost V 10 bases and J 6 bases; bases outside gene matches: 8. CDR1 SNHLY and CDR2 FYNNEI come from the germline V gene. The CDR3 contains 13 residues. In DNA, the CDR3 is TGTGCCACTATGGGACAGGGTGAGGATACGCAGTATTTT. Its translation: CATMGQGEDTQYF.

This clonotype was picked up many times. The rearrangement uses TRBV7-9 and TRBJ1-1, with 8 bases lining up with TRBD1. Trimming at V came to 5 bases and at J to 5 bases, leaving 7 bases not matched to a gene. The germline CDR1 and CDR2 sequences are SEHNR and FQNEAQ (reference sequence). The CDR3 totals 14 residues. The CDR3 protein is CASSPDRGGTEAFF. The DNA for the CDR3 is TGTGCCAGCAGCCCAGACAGGGGAGGGACTGAAGCTTTCTTT.

At least ten counts were recorded for this clonotype. One junction end disagrees with the germline gene, perhaps due to a read error. The V and J genes are TRBV7-9 and TRBJ2-7, with 7 bases matching TRBD2. The CDR3 is 12 amino acids. Germline CDR1 is SEHNR and CDR2 is FQNEAQ (reference sequence). The CDR3 here is CASSLGGDEQYF. Here the CDR3 DNA reads TGCGCCAGCAGCTTGGGGGGGGACGAGCAGTACTTC. The whole variable domain, filled in from reference TRBV7-9 and TRBJ2-7, reads DTGVSQNPRHKITKRGQNVTFRCDPISEHNRLYWYRQTLGQGPEFLTYFQNEAQLEKSRLLSDRFSAERPKGSFSTLEIQRTEQGDSAMYLCASSLGGDEQYFGPGTRLTVT.

The V call is TRBV4-2, the J call TRBJ2-1; 9 positions agree with TRBD2. The V gene end was trimmed by 4 bases and the J gene end by 10 bases; junction bases not matched to a gene: 11. The CDR3 runs 15 residues. Per germline, CDR1 LGHNA and CDR2 YNFKEQ. CDR3 coding DNA: TGTGCCAGCAGCCGATTAGCGGGGGAGGGGGTCGAGCAGTTCTTC. Its protein product is CASSRLAGEGVEQFF.

This clonotype was recorded a few times. V usage is TRBV28 and J usage is TRBJ2-7, with TRBD1 matching over 7 bases. This CDR3 region has 15 residues. Trimming took 8 bases from V and 3 from J; bases not matched to a gene: 13. Per germline, CDR1 MDHEN and CDR2 SYDVKM. CDR3: CASYALRQGFYEQYF. Written as DNA, the CDR3 is TGTGCCAGCTATGCCCTCCGACAGGGTTTCTACGAGCAGTACTTC.

This chain connects TRBV27 to TRBJ2-3, with TRBD2 identical over 8 bases. The CDR3 is 15 residues long. From germline, CDR1 is MNHEY and CDR2 SMNVEV (reference sequence). J lost 4 bases, V lost 3 bases, and 6 bases had no gene match. This CDR3 is CASSFQRETADTQYF. The CDR3 coding sequence is TGTGCCAGCAGTTTCCAGCGGGAGACCGCAGATACGCAGTATTTT.

This chain uses TRBV4-3 with TRBJ2-7; no firm D call. V lost 2 bases and J 6 bases, leaving 11 bases between the germline ends. The CDR3 spans 13 residues. The germline CDR1 and CDR2 sequences are LGHNA and YSLEER. Here the CDR3 reads CASSQFIRSEQYF. The DNA of the CDR3 is TGCGCCAGCAGCCAATTCATTAGGTCCGAGCAGTACTTC.